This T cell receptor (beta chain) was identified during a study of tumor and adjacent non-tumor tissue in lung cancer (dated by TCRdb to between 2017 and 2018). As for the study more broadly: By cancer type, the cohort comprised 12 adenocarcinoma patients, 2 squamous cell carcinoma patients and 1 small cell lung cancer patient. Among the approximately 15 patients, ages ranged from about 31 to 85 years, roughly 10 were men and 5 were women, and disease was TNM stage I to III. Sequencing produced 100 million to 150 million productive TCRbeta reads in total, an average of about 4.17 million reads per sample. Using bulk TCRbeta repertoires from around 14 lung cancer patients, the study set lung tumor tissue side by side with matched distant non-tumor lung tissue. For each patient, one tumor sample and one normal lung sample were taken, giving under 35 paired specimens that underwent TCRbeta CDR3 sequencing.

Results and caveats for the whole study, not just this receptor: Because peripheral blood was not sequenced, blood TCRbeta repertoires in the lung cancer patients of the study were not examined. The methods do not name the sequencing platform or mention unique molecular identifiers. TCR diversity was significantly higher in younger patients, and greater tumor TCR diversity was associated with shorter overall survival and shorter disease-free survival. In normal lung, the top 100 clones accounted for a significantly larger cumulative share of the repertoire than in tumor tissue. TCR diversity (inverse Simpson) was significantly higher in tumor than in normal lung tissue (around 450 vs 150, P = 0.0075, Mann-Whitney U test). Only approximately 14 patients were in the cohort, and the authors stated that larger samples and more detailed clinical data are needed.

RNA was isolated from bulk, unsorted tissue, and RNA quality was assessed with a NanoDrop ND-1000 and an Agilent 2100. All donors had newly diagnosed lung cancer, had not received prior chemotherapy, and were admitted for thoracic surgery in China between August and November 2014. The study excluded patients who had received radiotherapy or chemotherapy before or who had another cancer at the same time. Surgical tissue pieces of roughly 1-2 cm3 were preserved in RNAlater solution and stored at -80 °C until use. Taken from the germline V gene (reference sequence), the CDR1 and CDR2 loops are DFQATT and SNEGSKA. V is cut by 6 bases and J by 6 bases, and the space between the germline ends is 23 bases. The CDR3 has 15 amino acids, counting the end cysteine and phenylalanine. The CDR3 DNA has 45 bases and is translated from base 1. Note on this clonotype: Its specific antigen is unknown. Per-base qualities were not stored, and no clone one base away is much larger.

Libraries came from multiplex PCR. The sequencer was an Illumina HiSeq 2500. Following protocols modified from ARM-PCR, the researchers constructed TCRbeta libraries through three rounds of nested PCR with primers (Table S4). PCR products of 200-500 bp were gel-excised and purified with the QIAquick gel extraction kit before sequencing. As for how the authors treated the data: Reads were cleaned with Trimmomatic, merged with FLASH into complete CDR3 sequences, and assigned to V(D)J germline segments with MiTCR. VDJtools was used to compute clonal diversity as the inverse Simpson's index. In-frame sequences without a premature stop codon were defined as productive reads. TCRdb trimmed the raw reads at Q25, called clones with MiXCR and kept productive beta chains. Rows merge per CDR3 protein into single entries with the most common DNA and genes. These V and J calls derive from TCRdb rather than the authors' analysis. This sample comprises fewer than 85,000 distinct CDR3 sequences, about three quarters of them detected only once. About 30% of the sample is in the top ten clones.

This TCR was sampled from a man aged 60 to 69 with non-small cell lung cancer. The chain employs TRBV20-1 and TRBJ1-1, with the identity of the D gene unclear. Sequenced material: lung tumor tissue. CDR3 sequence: CSASPLVTQSAEAFF. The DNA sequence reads TGCAGTGCGTCGCCCCTGGTGACGCAATCCGCTGAAGCTTTCTTT.